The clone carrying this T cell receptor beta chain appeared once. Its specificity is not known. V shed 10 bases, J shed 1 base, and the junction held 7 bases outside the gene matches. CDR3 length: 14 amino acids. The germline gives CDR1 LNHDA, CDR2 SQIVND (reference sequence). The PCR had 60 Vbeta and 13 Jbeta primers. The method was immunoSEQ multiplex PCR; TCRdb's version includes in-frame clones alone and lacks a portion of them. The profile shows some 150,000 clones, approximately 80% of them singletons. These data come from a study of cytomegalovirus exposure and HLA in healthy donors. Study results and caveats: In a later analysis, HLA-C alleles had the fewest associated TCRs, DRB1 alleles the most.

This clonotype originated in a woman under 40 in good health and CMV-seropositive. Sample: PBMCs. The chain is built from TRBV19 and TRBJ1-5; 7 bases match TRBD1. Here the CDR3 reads CATRDRASNQPQHF. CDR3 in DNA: TGTGCCACCCGCGACAGGGCCAGCAATCAGCCCCAGCATTTT.